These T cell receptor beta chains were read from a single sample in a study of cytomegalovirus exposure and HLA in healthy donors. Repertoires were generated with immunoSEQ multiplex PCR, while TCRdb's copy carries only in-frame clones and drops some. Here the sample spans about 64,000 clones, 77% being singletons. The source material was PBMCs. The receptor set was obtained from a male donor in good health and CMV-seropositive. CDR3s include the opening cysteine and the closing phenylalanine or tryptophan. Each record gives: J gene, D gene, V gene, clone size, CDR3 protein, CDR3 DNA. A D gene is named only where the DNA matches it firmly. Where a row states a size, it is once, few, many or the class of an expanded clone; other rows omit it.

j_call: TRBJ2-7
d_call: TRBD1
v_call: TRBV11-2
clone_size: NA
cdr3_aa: CASSSRQGVYEQYF
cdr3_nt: TGTGCCAGCAGCTCGAGACAGGGTGTCTACGAGCAGTACTTC

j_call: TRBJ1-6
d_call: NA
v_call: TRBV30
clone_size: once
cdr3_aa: CAWSVTAYNSPLHF
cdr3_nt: TGTGCCTGGAGTGTGACAGCCTATAATTCACCCCTCCACTTT

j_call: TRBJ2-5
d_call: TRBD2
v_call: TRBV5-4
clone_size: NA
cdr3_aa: CASSSPPGGSGGWGETQYF
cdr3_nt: TGTGCCAGCAGCTCTCCCCCTGGGGGTAGCGGGGGGTGGGGAGAGACCCAGTACTTC

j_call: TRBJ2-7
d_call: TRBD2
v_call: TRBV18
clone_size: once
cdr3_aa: CASSQGTSGAAEQYF
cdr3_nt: TGTGCCAGCTCACAGGGGACTAGCGGGGCCGCCGAGCAGTACTTC

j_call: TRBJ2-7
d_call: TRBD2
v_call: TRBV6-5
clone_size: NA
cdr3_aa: CASSYTSASSYEQYF
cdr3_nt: TGTGCCAGCAGTTATACTAGCGCCTCCTCCTACGAGCAGTACTTC

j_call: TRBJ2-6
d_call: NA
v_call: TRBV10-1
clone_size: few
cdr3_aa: CASRQGLTSGANVLTF
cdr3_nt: TGCGCCAGCAGGCAGGGGCTTACCTCTGGGGCCAACGTCCTGACTTTC

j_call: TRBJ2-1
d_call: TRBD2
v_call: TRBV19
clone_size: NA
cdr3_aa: CASSTPGLAGYNEQFF
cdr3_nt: TGTGCCAGTAGTACCCCCGGACTAGCGGGCTACAATGAGCAGTTCTTC

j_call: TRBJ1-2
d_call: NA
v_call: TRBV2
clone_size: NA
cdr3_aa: CASSSGGSRRRVYGYTF
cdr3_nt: TGTGCCAGCAGTTCCGGGGGGTCCCGAAGGCGGGTCTATGGCTACACCTTC

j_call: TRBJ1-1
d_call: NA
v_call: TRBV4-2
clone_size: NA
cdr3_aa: CASSQDQLRETEAFF
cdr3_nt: TGTGCCAGCAGCCAAGATCAATTGAGGGAAACTGAAGCTTTCTTT

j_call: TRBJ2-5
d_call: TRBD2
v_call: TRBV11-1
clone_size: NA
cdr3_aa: CASRSRGGTETQYF
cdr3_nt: TGTGCCAGCCGGTCGCGGGGGGGCACGGAGACCCAGTACTTC

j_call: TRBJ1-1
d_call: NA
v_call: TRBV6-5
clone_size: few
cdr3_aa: CASRDSQNTEAFF
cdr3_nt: TGTGCCAGCAGGGACAGTCAGAACACTGAAGCTTTCTTT

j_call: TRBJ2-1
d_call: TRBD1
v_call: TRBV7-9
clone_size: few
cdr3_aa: CASRIDRGSYNEQFF
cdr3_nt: TGTGCCAGCAGGATCGACAGGGGTTCCTACAATGAGCAGTTCTTC

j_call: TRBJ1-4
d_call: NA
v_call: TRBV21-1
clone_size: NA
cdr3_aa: CASSKEQGPARDEKLFF
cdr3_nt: TGTGCCAGCAGCAAAGAACAGGGGCCCGCCAGGGATGAAAAACTGTTTTTT

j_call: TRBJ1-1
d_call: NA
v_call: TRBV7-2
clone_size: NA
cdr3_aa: CASSLPRNTEAFF
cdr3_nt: TGTGCCAGCAGCTTACCGAGGAACACTGAAGCTTTCTTT

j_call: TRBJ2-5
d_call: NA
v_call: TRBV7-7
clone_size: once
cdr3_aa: CASSLGGGGGETQYF
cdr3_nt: TGTGCCAGCAGCCTAGGGGGCGGGGGCGGGGAGACCCAGTACTTC

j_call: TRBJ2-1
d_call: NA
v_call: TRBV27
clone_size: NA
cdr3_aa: CASSLLGEYNEQFF
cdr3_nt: TGTGCCAGCAGTCTACTCGGGGAGTACAATGAGCAGTTCTTC

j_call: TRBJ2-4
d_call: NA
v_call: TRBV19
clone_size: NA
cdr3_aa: CASTSPGEGGNIQYF
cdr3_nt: TGTGCCAGTACGAGCCCAGGGGAAGGAGGTAACATTCAGTACTTC

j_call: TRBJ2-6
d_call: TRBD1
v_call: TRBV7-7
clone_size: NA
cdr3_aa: CAILSNRGSSGANVLTF
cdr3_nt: TGTGCCATCCTCTCAAACAGGGGAAGCTCTGGGGCCAACGTCCTGACTTTC

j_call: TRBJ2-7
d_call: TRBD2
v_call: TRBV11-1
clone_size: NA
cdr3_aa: CASSLVGGGTYEQYF
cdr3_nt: TGTGCCAGCAGCTTAGTTGGCGGGGGGACCTACGAGCAGTACTTC

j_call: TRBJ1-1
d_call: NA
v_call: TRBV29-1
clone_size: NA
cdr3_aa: CSVYGGSPEAFF
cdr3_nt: TGCAGCGTTTACGGCGGAAGCCCTGAAGCTTTCTTT

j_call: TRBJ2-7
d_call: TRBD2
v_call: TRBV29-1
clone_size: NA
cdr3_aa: CSVGGGPLREQYF
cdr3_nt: TGCAGCGTTGGGGGGGGACCCCTCCGCGAGCAGTACTTC

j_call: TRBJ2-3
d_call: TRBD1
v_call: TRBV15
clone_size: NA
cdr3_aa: CATSRLPRDREADTQYF
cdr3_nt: TGTGCCACCAGCAGACTACCCCGGGACAGGGAAGCAGATACGCAGTATTTT

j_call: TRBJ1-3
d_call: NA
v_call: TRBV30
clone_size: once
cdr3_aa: CAWSVRGDSGNTIYF
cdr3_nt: TGTGCCTGGAGTGTACGAGGAGACTCTGGAAACACCATATATTTT

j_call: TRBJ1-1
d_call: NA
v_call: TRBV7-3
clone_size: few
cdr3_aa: CASSPGGHNTEAFF
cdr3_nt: TGTGCCAGCAGCCCGGGGGGACATAACACTGAAGCTTTCTTT

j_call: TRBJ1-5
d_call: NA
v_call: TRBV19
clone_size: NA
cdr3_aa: CASSTAGQPQHF
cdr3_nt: TGTGCCAGTAGTACAGCAGGTCAGCCCCAGCATTTT

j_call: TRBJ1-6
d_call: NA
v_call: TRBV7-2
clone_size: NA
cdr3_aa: CASSLSPLSGVGNSPLHF
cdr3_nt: TGTGCCAGCAGCTTATCCCCTCTCTCGGGAGTCGGAAATTCACCCCTCCACTTT

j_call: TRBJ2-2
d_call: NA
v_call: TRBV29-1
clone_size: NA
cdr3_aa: CSVYEDSNTGELFF
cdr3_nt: TGCAGCGTTTACGAAGATAGTAACACCGGGGAGCTGTTTTTT

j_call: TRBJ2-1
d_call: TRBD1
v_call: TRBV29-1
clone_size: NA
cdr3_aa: CSVDGQGRNEQFF
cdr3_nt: TGCAGCGTTGATGGACAGGGCCGCAATGAGCAGTTCTTC

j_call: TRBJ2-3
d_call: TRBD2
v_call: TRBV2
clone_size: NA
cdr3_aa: CASSEALAGGTDTQYF
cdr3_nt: TGTGCCAGCAGTGAAGCTCTAGCGGGGGGCACAGATACGCAGTATTTT

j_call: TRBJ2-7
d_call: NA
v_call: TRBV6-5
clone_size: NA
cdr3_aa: CASTYGTGDYEQYF
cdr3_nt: TGTGCCAGCACCTACGGGACCGGGGACTACGAGCAGTACTTC

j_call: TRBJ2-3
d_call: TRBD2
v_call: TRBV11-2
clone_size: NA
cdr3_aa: CASSLSGGYTDTQYF
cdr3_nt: TGTGCCAGCAGCCTTAGCGGGGGGTACACAGATACGCAGTATTTT

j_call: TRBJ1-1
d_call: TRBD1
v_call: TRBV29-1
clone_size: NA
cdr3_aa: CSAGKDRGEAFF
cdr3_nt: TGCAGCGCAGGGAAAGACAGGGGTGAAGCTTTCTTT

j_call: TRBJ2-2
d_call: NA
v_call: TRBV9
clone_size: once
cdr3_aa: CASSDSGELFF
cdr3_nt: TGTGCCAGCAGCGATTCTGGGGAGCTGTTTTTT

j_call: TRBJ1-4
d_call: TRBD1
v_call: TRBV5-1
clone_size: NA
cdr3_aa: CASSPTGVGEEKLFF
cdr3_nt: TGCGCCAGCAGCCCAACAGGGGTTGGAGAAGAAAAACTGTTTTTT

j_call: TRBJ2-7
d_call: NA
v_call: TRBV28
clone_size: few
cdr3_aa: CASRLRASYEQYF
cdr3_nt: TGTGCCAGCAGGTTGCGAGCCTCCTACGAGCAGTACTTC

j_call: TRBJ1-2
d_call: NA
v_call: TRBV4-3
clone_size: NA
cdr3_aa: CASSQVSLTEDYGYTF
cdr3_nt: TGCGCCAGCAGCCAAGTCTCTCTAACTGAAGACTATGGCTACACCTTC

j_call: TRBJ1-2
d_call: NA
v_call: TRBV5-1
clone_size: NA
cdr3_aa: CASSLVAGACGYTF
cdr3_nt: TGCGCCAGCAGCTTGGTGGCAGGGGCTTGCGGCTACACCTTC

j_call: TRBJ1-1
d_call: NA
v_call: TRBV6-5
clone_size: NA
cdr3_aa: CASSYSETVKPEAFF
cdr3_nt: TGTGCCAGCAGTTACTCGGAGACAGTTAAACCTGAAGCTTTCTTT

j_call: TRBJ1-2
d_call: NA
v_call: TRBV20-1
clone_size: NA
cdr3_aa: CITTGGGYTF
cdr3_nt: TGCATCACGACGGGTGGAGGCTACACCTTC

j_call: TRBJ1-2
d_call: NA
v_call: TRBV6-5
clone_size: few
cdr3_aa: CASSYQNHYGYTF
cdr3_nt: TGTGCCAGCAGTTACCAGAATCACTATGGCTACACCTTC

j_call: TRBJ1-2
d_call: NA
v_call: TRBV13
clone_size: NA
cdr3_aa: CASSLPAESYGYTF
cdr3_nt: TGTGCCAGCAGCTTACCGGCGGAATCCTATGGCTACACCTTC

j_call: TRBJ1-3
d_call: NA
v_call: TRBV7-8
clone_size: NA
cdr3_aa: CASSSQSSGNTIYF
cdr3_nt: TGTGCCAGCAGCTCACAAAGCTCTGGAAACACCATATATTTT

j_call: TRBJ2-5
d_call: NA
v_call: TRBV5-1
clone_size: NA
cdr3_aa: CASSLGPTGAQETQYF
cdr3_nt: TGCGCCAGCAGCTTGGGCCCGACAGGAGCCCAAGAGACCCAGTACTTC

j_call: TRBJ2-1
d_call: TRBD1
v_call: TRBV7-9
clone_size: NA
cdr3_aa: CASSRWYRGEADNEQFF
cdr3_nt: TGTGCCAGCAGCCGTTGGTACAGGGGAGAGGCAGACAATGAGCAGTTCTTC

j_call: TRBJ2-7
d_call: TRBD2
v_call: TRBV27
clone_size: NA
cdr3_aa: CASSLGGSYEQYF
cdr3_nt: TGTGCCAGCAGTTTGGGGGGGTCCTACGAGCAGTACTTC

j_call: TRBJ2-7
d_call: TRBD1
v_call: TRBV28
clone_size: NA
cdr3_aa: CASSPRGQGATYEQYF
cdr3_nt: TGTGCCAGCAGCCCTCGCGGACAGGGGGCTACCTACGAGCAGTACTTC

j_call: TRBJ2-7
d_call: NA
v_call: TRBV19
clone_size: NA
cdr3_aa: CASPLRARALDVGEQYF
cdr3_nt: TGTGCCAGCCCGTTGCGCGCGAGGGCTCTAGATGTTGGCGAGCAGTACTTC

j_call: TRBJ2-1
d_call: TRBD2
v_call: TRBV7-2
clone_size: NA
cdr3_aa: CASSLAGAGGRNEQFF
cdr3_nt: TGTGCCAGCAGCTTAGCGGGGGCGGGGGGGCGCAATGAGCAGTTCTTC

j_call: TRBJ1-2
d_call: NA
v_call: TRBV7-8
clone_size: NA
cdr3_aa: CASSLSGGAANYGYTF
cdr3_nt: TGTGCCAGCAGCTTAAGTGGAGGGGCAGCTAACTATGGCTACACCTTC

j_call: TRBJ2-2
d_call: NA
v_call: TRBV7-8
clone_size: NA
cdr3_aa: CASSLAQRREVATGELFF
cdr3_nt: TGTGCCAGCAGCTTAGCGCAGAGGAGGGAAGTCGCCACCGGGGAGCTGTTTTTT

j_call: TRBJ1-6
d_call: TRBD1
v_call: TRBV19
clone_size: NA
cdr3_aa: CASSLLTGGAWNSPLHF
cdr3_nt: TGTGCCAGTAGCCTTCTAACAGGGGGAGCCTGGAATTCACCCCTCCACTTT

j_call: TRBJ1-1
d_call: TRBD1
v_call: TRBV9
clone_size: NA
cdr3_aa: CASSAGQGPNTEAFF
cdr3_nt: TGTGCCAGCAGCGCGGGACAGGGGCCCAACACTGAAGCTTTCTTT

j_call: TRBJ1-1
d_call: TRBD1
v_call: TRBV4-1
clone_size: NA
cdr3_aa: CASSQVTGTGDVEAFF
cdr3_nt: TGCGCCAGCAGCCAAGTTACCGGGACAGGGGATGTAGAAGCTTTCTTT

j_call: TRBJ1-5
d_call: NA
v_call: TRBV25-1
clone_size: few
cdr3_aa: CASSAGFNQPQHF
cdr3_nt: TGTGCCAGCAGTGCTGGCTTCAATCAGCCCCAGCATTTT